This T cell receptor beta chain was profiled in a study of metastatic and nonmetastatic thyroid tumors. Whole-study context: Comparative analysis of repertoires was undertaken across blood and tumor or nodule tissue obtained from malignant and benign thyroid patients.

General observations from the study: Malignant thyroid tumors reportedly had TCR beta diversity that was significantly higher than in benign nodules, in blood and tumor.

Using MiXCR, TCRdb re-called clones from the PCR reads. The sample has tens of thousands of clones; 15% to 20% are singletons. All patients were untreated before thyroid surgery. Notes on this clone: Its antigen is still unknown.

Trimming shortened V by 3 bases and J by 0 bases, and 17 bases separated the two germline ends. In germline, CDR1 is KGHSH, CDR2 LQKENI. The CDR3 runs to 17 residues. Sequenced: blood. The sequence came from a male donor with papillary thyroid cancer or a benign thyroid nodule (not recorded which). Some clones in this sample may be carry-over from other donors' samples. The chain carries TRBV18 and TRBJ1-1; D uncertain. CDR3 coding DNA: TGTGCCAGCTCACCCCTCAGGACCGACGTCATGAACACTGAAGCTTTCTTT. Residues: CASSPLRTDVMNTEAFF.